This TCR beta chain stems from a study of human T cells and chemical hapten exposure. TCRdb analysed the RACE reads with MiXCR anew, one entry per CDR3 protein. The profile shows under 200,000 distinct CDR3 sequences, around a quarter of them singletons. CDR1 MNHNY and CDR2 SVGAGI come from the germline V gene (reference sequence). This CDR3 comprises 13 residues. The V and J ends lost 6 bases and 7 bases, in that order; junction bases with no gene match: 6. The sample's time point: patch test 3, about 24 weeks after DPC sensitization. As for treatment: therapeutic diphenylcyclopropenone sensitization with weekly scalp DPC.

This specimen consisted of whole blood, obtained in connection with sensitization to the hapten diphenylcyclopropenone (DPC). The TCR sequence derives from a young woman with alopecia areata. Some clones in this sample may be carry-over from other donors' samples. This chain links TRBV6-6 with TRBJ1-3; 7 bases are a match to TRBD1. The CDR3 protein is CASSGGQSNTIYF. For the CDR3, the DNA is TGTGCCAGCAGCGGGGGACAGTCCAACACCATATATTTT.